Listed below are T cell receptor beta chains from one sample, sequenced in a study of HIV-infected patients and healthy controls. TCRdb reanalysed the 5' RACE reads using MiXCR and keeps one entry per CDR3 protein. The profile shows about 18,000 distinct CDR3 sequences, approximately 9.5% of them singletons. Material: blood. Receptors were obtained from an adult in good health. Both conserved end residues are part of each CDR3. The order of the fields is J gene, D gene, CDR3 length, V gene, clone size, CDR3 DNA, CDR3 protein. The D gene is left open where the match is weak. Clone size is shown for a subset of rows, as once, few, many or a class of expanded clone.

j_call: TRBJ1-5
d_call: .
cdr3_length: 15
v_call: TRBV28
clone_size: many
cdr3_nt: TGTGCCAGCAGTTTACCGGGCCAGAGCAATCAGCCCCAGCATTTT
cdr3_aa: CASSLPGQSNQPQHF

j_call: TRBJ1-3
d_call: .
cdr3_length: 15
v_call: TRBV27
clone_size: many
cdr3_nt: TGTGCCGTACGCCCCAGCATCTCCTCTGGAAACACCATATATTTT
cdr3_aa: CAVRPSISSGNTIYF

j_call: TRBJ2-7
d_call: TRBD1
cdr3_length: 14
v_call: TRBV7-6
clone_size: .
cdr3_nt: TGTGCCAGCAGCTTATCTGGAACAGGGGGTGAGCAGTACTTC
cdr3_aa: CASSLSGTGGEQYF

j_call: TRBJ1-1
d_call: TRBD1
cdr3_length: 17
v_call: TRBV29-1
clone_size: medium-sized
cdr3_nt: TGCAGCGTCGTCGCACGCTCGGACAGGGGGCCGACCACTGAAGCTTTCTTT
cdr3_aa: CSVVARSDRGPTTEAFF

j_call: TRBJ2-7
d_call: .
cdr3_length: 16
v_call: TRBV6-1
clone_size: .
cdr3_nt: TGTGCCAGCAGTGATTGGACAGCGGGAAGGCTGGGTGAGCAGTACTTC
cdr3_aa: CASSDWTAGRLGEQYF

j_call: TRBJ2-1
d_call: .
cdr3_length: 15
v_call: TRBV3-1
clone_size: many
cdr3_nt: TGTGCCAGCAGCCCCAACAGGGAGCCCTACAATGAGCAGTTCTTC
cdr3_aa: CASSPNREPYNEQFF

j_call: TRBJ1-1
d_call: TRBD1
cdr3_length: 14
v_call: TRBV5-4
clone_size: .
cdr3_nt: TGTGCCAGCAGGAGACAGGGACTGAACACTGAAGCTTTCTTT
cdr3_aa: CASRRQGLNTEAFF

j_call: TRBJ2-7
d_call: TRBD1
cdr3_length: 15
v_call: TRBV7-9
clone_size: many
cdr3_nt: TGTGCCAGCAGCCCTAAGGGGACAGGGGGCCACGAGCAGTACTTC
cdr3_aa: CASSPKGTGGHEQYF

j_call: TRBJ2-1
d_call: .
cdr3_length: 13
v_call: TRBV5-1
clone_size: many
cdr3_nt: TGCGCCAGCAGCTCTAGCATCGGGGATGAGCAGTTCTTC
cdr3_aa: CASSSSIGDEQFF

j_call: TRBJ2-5
d_call: TRBD1
cdr3_length: 16
v_call: TRBV11-3
clone_size: medium-sized
cdr3_nt: TGTGCCAGCAGCCCCGGGACAGGTGACGATCAAGAGACCCAGTACTTC
cdr3_aa: CASSPGTGDDQETQYF

j_call: TRBJ1-5
d_call: .
cdr3_length: 14
v_call: TRBV10-3
clone_size: many
cdr3_nt: TGTGCCATCAGTGAACAGGGTGAAGAACAGCCCCAGCATTTT
cdr3_aa: CAISEQGEEQPQHF

j_call: TRBJ2-5
d_call: TRBD2
cdr3_length: 16
v_call: TRBV2
clone_size: medium-sized
cdr3_nt: TGTGCCAGCACCCCCCTTCGACTAGCGGGAGAAGAGACCCAGTACTTC
cdr3_aa: CASTPLRLAGEETQYF

j_call: TRBJ2-1
d_call: TRBD2
cdr3_length: 14
v_call: TRBV20-1
clone_size: few
cdr3_nt: TGCAGTGCTAAGGGCCTAGCGGGAGCTGATGAGCAGTTCTTC
cdr3_aa: CSAKGLAGADEQFF

j_call: TRBJ2-3
d_call: .
cdr3_length: 17
v_call: TRBV4-1
clone_size: many
cdr3_nt: TGCGCCAGCAGCCCAAGCCCACAGGGACTCAGCACAGATACGCAGTATTTT
cdr3_aa: CASSPSPQGLSTDTQYF

j_call: TRBJ2-1
d_call: .
cdr3_length: 13
v_call: TRBV5-1
clone_size: many
cdr3_nt: TGCGCCAGCAGCCGGACTTCCTACAATGAGCAGTTCTTC
cdr3_aa: CASSRTSYNEQFF

j_call: TRBJ1-5
d_call: .
cdr3_length: 19
v_call: TRBV21-1
clone_size: many
cdr3_nt: TGTGCCAGCAGCAAAGTTGCTAGCCCAGGGGGCATTTGGAATCAGCCCCAGCATTTT
cdr3_aa: CASSKVASPGGIWNQPQHF

j_call: TRBJ2-1
d_call: TRBD2
cdr3_length: 20
v_call: TRBV3-1
clone_size: many
cdr3_nt: TGTGCCAGCACACTAGTCCGGGCGGGAGGATCTGAATTCGAGGACAATGAGCAGTTCTTC
cdr3_aa: CASTLVRAGGSEFEDNEQFF

j_call: TRBJ2-1
d_call: TRBD2
cdr3_length: 13
v_call: TRBV20-1
clone_size: many
cdr3_nt: TGCAGTGCCGCGGGAGTAAGTTACAATGAGCAGTTCTTC
cdr3_aa: CSAAGVSYNEQFF

j_call: TRBJ2-5
d_call: TRBD2
cdr3_length: 15
v_call: TRBV29-1
clone_size: .
cdr3_nt: TGCAGCGTTGGGGCACTAGCGGAGACCCAAGAGACCCAGTACTTC
cdr3_aa: CSVGALAETQETQYF

j_call: TRBJ2-2
d_call: .
cdr3_length: 10
v_call: TRBV7-9
clone_size: once
cdr3_nt: TGTGCCAGCAGCACCGGGGAGCTGTTTTTT
cdr3_aa: CASSTGELFF

j_call: TRBJ2-1
d_call: .
cdr3_length: 12
v_call: TRBV10-3
clone_size: .
cdr3_nt: TGTGCCATCAGTGTAGGACAAAATGAGCAGTTCTTC
cdr3_aa: CAISVGQNEQFF

j_call: TRBJ1-1
d_call: .
cdr3_length: 14
v_call: TRBV12-3/TRBV12-4
clone_size: medium-sized
cdr3_nt: TGTGCCAGCAGCCTGACAAGCCCCGACACTGAAGCTTTCTTT
cdr3_aa: CASSLTSPDTEAFF

j_call: TRBJ2-4
d_call: .
cdr3_length: 18
v_call: TRBV5-6
clone_size: medium-sized
cdr3_nt: TGTGCCAGCAGCCTGACCAGGGACACCCTGGGGGCCAAAAACATTCAGTACTTC
cdr3_aa: CASSLTRDTLGAKNIQYF

j_call: TRBJ1-1
d_call: TRBD1
cdr3_length: 14
v_call: TRBV6-1
clone_size: .
cdr3_nt: TGTGCCAGCAGTCCGACAGGGGCGTACACTGAAGCTTTCTTT
cdr3_aa: CASSPTGAYTEAFF

j_call: TRBJ2-7
d_call: .
cdr3_length: 15
v_call: TRBV11-2
clone_size: many
cdr3_nt: TGTGCCAGCAGCCACCTCCGGGGCCGGAGGCCCGAGCAGTACTTC
cdr3_aa: CASSHLRGRRPEQYF

j_call: TRBJ2-7
d_call: .
cdr3_length: 13
v_call: TRBV7-2
clone_size: many
cdr3_nt: TGTGCCAGCAGCCAACGCCACTCCTACGAGCAGTACTTC
cdr3_aa: CASSQRHSYEQYF